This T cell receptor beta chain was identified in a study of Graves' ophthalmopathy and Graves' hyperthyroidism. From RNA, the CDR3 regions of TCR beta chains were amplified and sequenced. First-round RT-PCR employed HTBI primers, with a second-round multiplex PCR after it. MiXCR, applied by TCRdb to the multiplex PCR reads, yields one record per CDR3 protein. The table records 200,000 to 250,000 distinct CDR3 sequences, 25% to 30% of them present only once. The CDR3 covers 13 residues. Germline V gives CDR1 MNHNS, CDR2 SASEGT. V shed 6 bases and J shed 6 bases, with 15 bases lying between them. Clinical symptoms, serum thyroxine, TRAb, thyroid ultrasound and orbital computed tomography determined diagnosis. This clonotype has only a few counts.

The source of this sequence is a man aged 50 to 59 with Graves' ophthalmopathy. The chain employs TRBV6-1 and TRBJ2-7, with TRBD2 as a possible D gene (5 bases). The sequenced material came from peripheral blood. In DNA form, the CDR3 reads TGTGCCAGCAGATTCGTCGCTAGCTCCGAGCAGTACTTC. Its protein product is CASRFVASSEQYF.